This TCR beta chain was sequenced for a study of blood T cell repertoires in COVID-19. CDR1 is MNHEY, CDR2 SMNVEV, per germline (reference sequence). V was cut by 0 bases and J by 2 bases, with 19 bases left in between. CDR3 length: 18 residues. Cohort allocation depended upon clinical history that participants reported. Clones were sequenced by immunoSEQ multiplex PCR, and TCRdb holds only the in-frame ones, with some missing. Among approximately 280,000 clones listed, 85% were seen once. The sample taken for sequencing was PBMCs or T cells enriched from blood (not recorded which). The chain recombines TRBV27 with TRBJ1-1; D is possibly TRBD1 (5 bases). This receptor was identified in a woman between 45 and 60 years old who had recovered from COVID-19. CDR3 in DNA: TGTGCCAGCAGTTTATCCGCGACGTGGGGCGATGGAAACACTGAAGCTTTCTTT. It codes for CASSLSATWGDGNTEAFF.